The 14 T cell receptor beta chains given below trace back to one sample, sequenced in a study of cytomegalovirus exposure and HLA in healthy donors. The data were produced by immunoSEQ multiplex PCR, yet TCRdb's version contains in-frame clones alone and is incomplete. Here the sample spans approximately 220,000 clones, roughly 84% being singletons. The specimen sequenced was PBMCs. The receptors derive from a woman in her 30s in good health and CMV-seropositive.

This clone showed up just once. The chain carries TRBV11-2 and TRBJ1-1; D not resolved. The V and J ends lost 3 bases and 8 bases respectively, with 7 bases between them. The CDR3 sequence is 11 residues long. Germline CDR1 reads SGHAT; CDR2 reads FQNNGV. The CDR3 loop reads CASSLIMEAFF. For the CDR3, the DNA is TGTGCCAGCAGCTTGATTATGGAAGCTTTCTTT.

This clone is medium-sized. The rearrangement uses TRBV6-1 and TRBJ1-5; tentative D call: TRBD1 (6 bases). The ends were cut back, 2 bases at V and 5 bases at J, with 7 bases in the middle. The V gene's germline CDR1 is MNHNS and CDR2 SASEGT. The CDR3 contains 13 residues. The CDR3 spells CASSEQGHQPQHF. CDR3 DNA sequence: TGTGCCAGCAGTGAACAGGGGCATCAGCCCCAGCATTTT.

This chain uses TRBV11-2 with TRBJ2-5; 8 bases fit TRBD2. With V trimmed by 5 bases and J by 3 bases, 20 bases remained unmatched. Per germline, CDR1 SGHAT and CDR2 FQNNGV. The CDR3 is 19 amino acids. The CDR3 sequence: CASSQDTKAGGVRKETQYF. CDR3 in DNA: TGTGCCAGCAGCCAAGATACCAAGGCGGGAGGTGTCCGGAAAGAGACCCAGTACTTC.

This clone is a singleton in its sample. The rearrangement links TRBV5-1 to TRBJ2-5; 9 bases fit TRBD2. The CDR3 totals 15 residues. With V trimmed by 1 base and J by 5 bases, 6 bases remained unmatched. Germline-derived CDR1 and CDR2 are SGHRS and YFSETQ. The CDR3, as DNA: TGCGCCAGCAGCTTGCTGGCGGGAGGGGAGGAGACCCAGTACTTC. It is translated as CASSLLAGGEETQYF.

The chain carries TRBV30 and TRBJ2-5, with 9 bases fitting TRBD2. With 2 bases clipped from V and 5 bases from J, the junction kept 6 bases outside the gene matches. Germline loops: CDR1 GTSNPN, CDR2 SVGIG (reference sequence). This CDR3 comprises 14 residues. CDR3 nucleotides: TGTGCCTGGAGTCCGCGGGAGGGGTGGGAGACCCAGTACTTC. Amino acid sequence: CAWSPREGWETQYF.

The chain couples TRBV10-1 to TRBJ1-1; D gene uncertain. Between the trimmed V and J ends, which lost 7 bases and 4 bases, there was a span of 13 bases. The CDR3 extends over 13 amino acids. The germline CDR1 and CDR2 sequences are WNHNN and SYGVQD (reference sequence). As DNA, the CDR3 is TGCGCCAGCACTTCGGGGTTGGGCACTGAAGCTTTCTTT. Its protein is CASTSGLGTEAFF.

The chain joins TRBV6-5 to TRBJ2-7; no definite D call. With 8 bases removed from V and 2 bases from J, the gap between germline ends came to 13 bases. Germline V lookup: CDR1 MNHEY, CDR2 SVGAGI. This CDR3 spans 13 amino acids. The CDR3 DNA is TGTGCCAGCCGGGCCCTGCTCGCCTACGAGCAGTACTTC. Translated: CASRALLAYEQYF.

This chain uses TRBV27 with TRBJ2-5; 16 bases are shared with TRBD2. CDR3 length equals 17 residues. The germline V gene has CDR1 MNHEY and CDR2 SMNVEV (reference sequence). Losses at the gene ends were 5 bases for V and 0 bases for J; bases not matched to a gene: 3. CDR3 loop: CASSTGLAGGNQETQYF. For the CDR3, the DNA is TGTGCCAGCAGTACGGGACTAGCGGGAGGGAACCAAGAGACCCAGTACTTC.

This CDR3 is CASSEWVSKNTEAFF. In DNA form, the CDR3 reads TGTGCCAGCAGTGAATGGGTCAGTAAAAACACTGAAGCTTTCTTT. The chain is built from TRBV6-1 and TRBJ1-1, with D uncertain. Trimming pared 2 bases from V and 2 bases from J, leaving 12 bases between. From germline, CDR1 is MNHNS and CDR2 SASEGT. CDR3 length: 15 residues.

This chain links TRBV5-1 with TRBJ2-3; 9 positions match TRBD1. V lost 3 bases, J lost 3 bases, and 8 bases stayed unmatched. The CDR3 runs to 16 residues. CDR1 is SGHRS and CDR2 is YFSETQ in the germline V gene. CDR3 amino acids: CASSSRQGETTDTQYF. The CDR3 region has the DNA TGCGCCAGCAGCTCACGACAGGGGGAGACGACAGATACGCAGTATTTT.

The V call is TRBV2, the J call TRBJ1-5; D gene ambiguous. Germline CDR1 is SNHLY and CDR2 is FYNNEI. Trimming removed 0 bases at V and 15 bases at J, with 15 bases between. This CDR3 region has 13 residues. The CDR3 sequence: CASSEALPGVRHF. The DNA of the CDR3 is TGTGCCAGCAGTGAAGCGCTTCCGGGTGTAAGGCATTTT.

J is TRBJ2-7 and V is TRBV2; D not certain. The CDR3 consists of 12 residues. Trimming took off 7 bases at V and 5 bases at J, with 12 bases between the two ends. Per germline, CDR1 SNHLY and CDR2 FYNNEI. Here the CDR3 DNA reads TGTGCCAGCACGCATCTTCGGGACGAGCAGTACTTC. It translates to CASTHLRDEQYF.

The table lists this clone with a count of one. The gene calls are TRBV15 and TRBJ2-2, with 9 positions matching TRBD2. CDR1 is LNHNV, CDR2 YYDKDF, per germline (reference sequence). The junction had 6 bases not matched to a gene; V was cut back by 3 bases and J by 4 bases. The CDR3 extends over 16 amino acids. The CDR3 sequence is CATSSTVLAGTGELFF. The CDR3 DNA reads as TGTGCCACCAGCAGCACGGTACTAGCGGGCACCGGGGAGCTGTTTTTT.

This clone occurred once. This CDR3 is CSVGTGTYEQYF. The CDR3, as DNA: TGCAGCGTTGGGACAGGTACCTACGAGCAGTACTTC. This rearrangement joins TRBV29-1 to TRBJ2-7; 7 positions match TRBD1. This CDR3 contains 12 residues. The germline gives CDR1 SQVTM, CDR2 ANQGSEA. With V trimmed by 4 bases and J by 2 bases, 2 bases remained unmatched.